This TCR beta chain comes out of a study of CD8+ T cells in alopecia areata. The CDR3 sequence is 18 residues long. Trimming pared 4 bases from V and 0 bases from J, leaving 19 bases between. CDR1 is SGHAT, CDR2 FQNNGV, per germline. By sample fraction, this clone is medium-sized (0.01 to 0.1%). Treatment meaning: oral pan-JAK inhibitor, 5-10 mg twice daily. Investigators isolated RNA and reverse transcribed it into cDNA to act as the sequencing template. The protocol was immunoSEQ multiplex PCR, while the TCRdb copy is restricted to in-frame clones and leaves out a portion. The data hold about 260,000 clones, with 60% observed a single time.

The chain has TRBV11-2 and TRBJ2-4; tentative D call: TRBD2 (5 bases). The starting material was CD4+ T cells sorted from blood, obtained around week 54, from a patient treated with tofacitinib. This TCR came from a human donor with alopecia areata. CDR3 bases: TGTGCCAGCAGCTCTAGCCCCTCTTCGGAGATAGCCAAAAACATTCAGTACTTC. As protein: CASSSSPSSEIAKNIQYF.